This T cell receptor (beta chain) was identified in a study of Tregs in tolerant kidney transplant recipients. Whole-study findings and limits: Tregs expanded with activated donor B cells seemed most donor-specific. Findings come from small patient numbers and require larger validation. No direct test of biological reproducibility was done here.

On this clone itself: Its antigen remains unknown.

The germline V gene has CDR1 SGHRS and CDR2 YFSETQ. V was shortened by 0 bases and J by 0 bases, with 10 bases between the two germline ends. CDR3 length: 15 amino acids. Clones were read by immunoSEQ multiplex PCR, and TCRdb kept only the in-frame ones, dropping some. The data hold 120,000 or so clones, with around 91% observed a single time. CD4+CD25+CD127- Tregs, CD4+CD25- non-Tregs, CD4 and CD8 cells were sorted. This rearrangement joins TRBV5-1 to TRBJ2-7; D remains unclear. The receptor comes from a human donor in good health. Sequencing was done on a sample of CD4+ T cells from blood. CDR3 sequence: CASSLEAYGSYEQYF. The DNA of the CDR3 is TGCGCCAGCAGCTTGGAGGCCTACGGCTCCTACGAGCAGTACTTC.